This T cell receptor beta chain was retrieved from a study of CD8 T cells in ankylosing spondylitis. Study-wide points: Clones that were linked to disease were CD8+ and were relatively rare in peripheral blood. Reportedly, disease-linked clones are significantly enriched in ankylosing spondylitis patients' matched synovial fluid. Certain motif variants had earlier been reported in reactive arthritis synovial fluid and blood.

Germline CDR1 is SGHRS and CDR2 is YFSETQ. The ends were cut back, 3 bases at V and 5 bases at J, with 15 bases in the middle. The CDR3 contains 15 residues. In TCRdb, the 5' RACE reads were re-called with MiXCR into one record per CDR3 protein. The sample has just under 350,000 distinct CDR3 sequences, roughly 14% seen once. For this clonotype: Its specificity is unknown.

The V gene is TRBV5-1, the J gene TRBJ2-4, with D perhaps matching TRBD1 or TRBD2 (5 bases each). Sequences were obtained from blood, either unsorted or a sorted T cell fraction (not recorded which). This TCR came from a male donor with ankylosing spondylitis or in good health (not recorded which). This CDR3 is CASSSLDGTENIQYF. CDR3 in DNA: TGCGCCAGCAGCTCATTGGATGGGACGGAAAACATTCAGTACTTC.